These 20 T cell receptor beta chains share one sample of origin, sequenced in a study of tissue T cells after allogeneic stem cell transplantation. Specified time point: mouse harvest day 14 after allogeneic transplant. Mouse grafts combined 10^7 T-cell-depleted bone marrow cells with 10^6 splenic CD5+ T cells. Measured with immunoSEQ multiplex PCR; TCRdb has only the in-frame clones, and not every one. This sample has roughly 1,600 clones, with under 60% found just once. Source material: spleen. These TCRs come from a female BALB/c mouse given C57BL/6 T cells with graft-versus-host disease after an allogeneic hematopoietic cell transplant.

This clone is judged large (0.1 to 1%). Genes here carry mouse names. The read finishes 1 residue shy of the CDR3 end, and the germline J gene is used to complete it. The chain uses TRBV13-1 and TRBJ2-7, with a weak D call TRBD1 (6 bases). Trimming pared 2 bases from V and 0 bases from J, leaving 9 bases between. This CDR3 comprises 14 residues. Germline V CDR1 and CDR2: NSHNY, SYGAGN. CDR3 DNA (partial): TGTGCCAGCAGTGAGGGCAGGGGCTCCTATGAACAGTAC. The encoded protein is CASSEGRGSYEQY. The entire CDR3 sequence reads CASSEGRGSYEQYF.

On this clone: The gene symbols are mouse symbols. The observed sequence ends 1 residue before the CDR3 terminus, with the missing tail filled in from the germline J gene. V and J are TRBV13-1 and TRBJ1-1; D uncertain. The CDR3 is 13 residues long. Germline CDR1 is NSHNY and CDR2 is SYGAGN. Trimming removed 2 bases from V and 1 base from J, with 6 bases in between. Here the CDR3 reads CASSEPKNTEVFF. Incomplete CDR3 DNA: TGTGCCAGCAGTGAACCCAAAAACACAGAAGTCTTC.

On this clone itself: Here the gene names and germline are mouse. The read ends 1 residue early relative to the CDR3; the germline J gene fills the gap. The chain has TRBV12-2 and TRBJ2-5; 12 nucleotides agree with TRBD2. CDR3 length equals 14 residues. Trimming removed 2 bases from V and 8 bases from J; junction bases left unmatched: 4. Germline values: CDR1 SGHLS, CDR2 HYDKME. The CDR3 sequence: CASSPDWGGGTQYF. Incomplete CDR3 DNA: TGTGCCAGCTCTCCCGACTGGGGGGGCGGCACCCAGTAC.

This clone is termed medium-sized (0.01 to 0.1%). Gene names follow the mouse nomenclature. Read data end 1 residue before the CDR3 end; the end is taken from the germline J gene. The genes are TRBV3 and TRBJ2-7; perhaps TRBD1 as D (6 bases). The germline V gene has CDR1 SNHLY and CDR2 FYNGKV (reference sequence). This CDR3 contains 13 residues. V lost 1 base and J 4 bases, leaving 8 bases between the germline ends. CDR3 protein: CASSLETGYEQYF. The CDR3 DNA, read in part, is TGTGCCAGCAGCTTAGAAACAGGGTATGAACAGTAC.

As regards this clone: Mouse names are used for the genes. The read terminates 1 residue ahead of where the CDR3 ends, so the germline J gene completes it. This sequence joins TRBV14 and TRBJ1-1; TRBD1 aligns across 7 bases. V lost 5 bases, J lost 4 bases, and 5 bases stayed unmatched. Per the germline V gene, CDR1 is SGHDT and CDR2 is FRDEAV. The CDR3 sequence is 13 residues long. The CDR3 spells CASSRDSGTEVFF. The sequenced CDR3 bases are TGTGCCAGCAGCCGGGACAGTGGCACAGAAGTCTTC.

With regard to this clone: Genes and germline are mouse. The sequenced fragment ends 1 residue before the CDR3 boundary, so the rest is inferred from the germline J gene. This chain joins TRBV16 and TRBJ1-2; TRBD1 might be the D (5 bases). This CDR3 spans 12 amino acids. CDR1 and CDR2 (germline): SGHSA, FRNQAP. V shed 2 bases and J shed 6 bases, with 7 bases lying between them. The sequenced part of the CDR3 DNA is TGTGCAAGCAGCTTACAGGGAACCGACTACACC. This gives the protein CASSLQGTDYT. In full, the CDR3 reads CASSLQGTDYTF.

With respect to this clone: Mouse gene names and germline throughout. The CDR3 end falls 1 residue outside the read, so it is completed with the germline J gene. The chain recombines TRBV31 with TRBJ2-1; TRBD2 is a possible D gene (6 bases). From germline, CDR1 is GKSSPN and CDR2 SITVG. The V gene lost 0 bases and the J gene lost 8 bases, with 8 bases spanning the gap. The CDR3 has 12 amino acids. The part of the CDR3 DNA that was read is TGTGCCTGGAGTCTGGGGGGACCTGAGCAGTTC. Protein sequence: CAWSLGGPEQF. The entire CDR3 protein is CAWSLGGPEQFF.

Regarding this clone: Gene names follow the mouse nomenclature. The CDR3 extends 1 residue past the end of the read, so its final part is completed from the germline J gene. The chain combines TRBV13-3 with TRBJ2-3, with 11 bases lining up with TRBD1. Germline V gene sequence: CDR1 NNHDY, CDR2 SYVADS. The CDR3 is 14 amino acids. V lost 5 bases and J lost 3; bases outside the gene matches: 2. The chain's CDR3 is CASRDRGRAETLYF. The DNA read from the CDR3 is TGTGCCAGCAGGGACAGGGGGCGCGCAGAAACGCTGTAT.

Concerning this clone: Gene names follow the mouse nomenclature. The read is 1 residue too short to cover the CDR3 end, so that end is filled in from the germline J gene. J is TRBJ2-5 and V is TRBV13-3; D possibly corresponds to TRBD1 (6 bases). This CDR3 spans 15 amino acids. From germline, CDR1 is NNHDY and CDR2 SYVADS. Deletions cut 4 bases from V and 2 bases from J, with 14 bases between. CDR3 DNA (partial): TGTGCCAGCAGTATACAGGGAAGGGGCCAAGACACCCAGTAC. It yields the protein CASSIQGRGQDTQY. The entire CDR3 is CASSIQGRGQDTQYF. The complete variable domain, with remaining parts taken from reference TRBV13-3 and TRBJ2-5, reads EAAVTQSPRSKVAVTGGKVTLSCHQTNNHDYMYWYRQDTGHGLRLIHYSYVADSTEKGDIPDGYKASRPSQENFSLILELASLSQTAVYFCASSIQGRGQDTQYFGPGTRLLVL.

As regards this clone: All gene names here are mouse names. From the germline J gene comes the end of the CDR3, since the read stops 1 residue before it. J is TRBJ2-5 and V is TRBV26; 8 bases are a match to TRBD1. V shed 3 bases, J shed 9 bases, and the junction held 5 bases outside the gene matches. CDR3 length: 13 residues. CDR1 is KGHPV, CDR2 FQNQEV, per germline (reference sequence). The CDR3 here is CASSLQGAGTQYF. The part of the CDR3 DNA that was read is TGTGCCAGCAGTCTCCAGGGGGCCGGGACCCAGTAC. The variable domain in full, completed from reference TRBV26 and TRBJ2-5, reads NSKVIQTPRYLVKGQGQKAKMRCIPEKGHPVVFWYQQNKNNEFKFLINFQNQEVLQQIDMTEKRFSAECPSNSPCSLEIQSSEAGDSALYLCASSLQGAGTQYFGPGTRLLVL.

Turning to this clone: Gene and germline names: mouse. The observed sequence ends 1 residue before the CDR3 terminus, with the missing tail filled in from the germline J gene. The V and J genes are TRBV19 and TRBJ2-3, with 8 bases lining up with TRBD2. With 4 bases clipped from V and 0 bases from J, the junction kept 7 bases outside the gene matches. The germline CDR1 and CDR2 sequences are FNHDT and SITEND (reference sequence). The CDR3 has 16 residues. The CDR3 sequence: CASSVLGGVSAETLYF. CDR3 DNA, as far as it was read: TGTGCCAGCAGTGTCCTTGGGGGGGTCAGTGCAGAAACGCTGTAT. Using reference TRBV19 and TRBJ2-3 for the parts outside the CDR3, the full variable domain is GGIITQTPKFLIGQEGQKLTLKCQQNFNHDTMYWYRQDSGKGLRLIYYSITENDLQKGDLSEGYDASREKKSSFSLTVTSAQKNEMAVFLCASSVLGGVSAETLYFGSGTRLTVL.

As concerns this clone: The genes and germline here are from mouse. With the read ending 1 residue before the CDR3 end, the germline J gene is used to fill in that end. This chain links TRBV5 with TRBJ2-7; 8 bases line up with TRBD2. CDR3 length equals 14 residues. V lost 0 bases, J lost 7 bases, and 5 bases stayed unmatched. The germline V gene encodes CDR1 LGHNA and CDR2 YNLKQL (reference sequence). CDR3 DNA, as far as it was read: TGTGCCAGCAGCCAAGATCCCTGGGGGGTGGAACAGTAC. Encoded protein: CASSQDPWGVEQY. The full-length CDR3 reads as CASSQDPWGVEQYF.

This clone is categorized as large. These gene names are mouse names. The read ends 1 residue early relative to the CDR3; the germline J gene fills the gap. The genes are TRBV14 and TRBJ2-1; possible D gene TRBD2, 7 bases. CDR3 size: 13 residues. From germline, CDR1 is SGHDT and CDR2 FRDEAV. Trimming removed 1 base from V and 6 bases from J, with 8 bases in between. CDR3 loop: CASSFGGPAEQFF. The part of the CDR3 DNA that was read is TGTGCCAGCAGTTTCGGGGGGCCTGCTGAGCAGTTC.

Points on this clone: Gene and germline names: mouse. The missing CDR3 end, 1 residue past where the read stops, is filled in from the germline J gene. The rearrangement joins TRBV2 to TRBJ2-4; no clear D gene. V lost 0 bases and J 4 bases, leaving 8 bases between the germline ends. The CDR3 consists of 14 residues. Germline V CDR1 and CDR2: LGHNA, YSYQKL. The CDR3 here is CASSQESQKNTLYF. CDR3 bases read: TGTGCCAGCAGCCAAGAGTCACAGAAAAACACCTTGTAC.

Worth noting for this clone: Gene names refer to mouse genes. Here the CDR3 reads CASRDWGSGQLYF. Partial CDR3 DNA: TGTGCCAGCCGGGACTGGGGGTCCGGGCAGCTCTAC. The V gene is TRBV13-3, the J gene TRBJ2-2; TRBD2 matches 11 bases. The read ends 1 residue before the CDR3 terminus; that terminus is restored from the germline J gene. Trimming cost V 7 bases and J 6 bases; bases outside gene matches: 2. CDR3 length: 13 residues. Germline V gene sequence: CDR1 NNHDY, CDR2 SYVADS.

Of note for this clone: Germline and genes: mouse. With the read ending 1 residue before the CDR3 end, the germline J gene is used to fill in that end. V usage is TRBV13-2 and J usage is TRBJ1-1; D gene ambiguous. Germline values: CDR1 NNHNN, CDR2 SYGAGS (reference sequence). The V end was cut by 0 bases, the J end by 1 base, with 4 bases between. This CDR3 comprises 13 residues. CDR3 region: CASGDVKNTEVFF. The CDR3 bases that were read are TGTGCCAGCGGTGATGTCAAAAACACAGAAGTCTTC.

In its sample, this clone ranks as large (0.1 to 1%). The gene symbols are mouse symbols. The read ends 1 residue before the CDR3 terminus; that terminus is restored from the germline J gene. The chain recombines TRBV14 with TRBJ2-7, with 9 bases fitting TRBD2. The trim removed 6 bases at V and 6 bases at J, leaving 1 base unmatched. This CDR3 region has 11 residues. The germline V gene has CDR1 SGHDT and CDR2 FRDEAV. The chain's CDR3 is CASNWGAEQYF. Incomplete CDR3 DNA: TGTGCCAGCAACTGGGGGGCTGAACAGTAC.

By sample fraction, this clone is large. Gene names follow the mouse nomenclature. The DNA ends 1 residue before the CDR3 does, and the rest of the CDR3 is filled in from the germline J gene. The chain uses TRBV26 and TRBJ2-4; TRBD1 or TRBD2 may be the D gene (5 bases each). V was shortened by 6 bases and J by 5 bases, with 9 bases between the two germline ends. The CDR3 totals 12 residues. The germline gives CDR1 KGHPV, CDR2 FQNQEV (reference sequence). CDR3 residues: CASSRDVNTLYF. The covered CDR3 bases are TGTGCCAGCAGCCGGGACGTAAACACCTTGTAC.

With regard to this clone: The listed genes are named as in mouse. The CDR3 end falls 1 residue outside the read, so it is completed with the germline J gene. The chain has TRBV12-1 and TRBJ2-1; a possible D gene is TRBD1 (6 bases). Per germline, CDR1 SGHSN and CDR2 HYEKVE. The length of the CDR3 is 12 residues. V was clipped by 6 bases and J by 1 base, with 6 bases between them. This chain's CDR3 is CASGQNYAEQFF. CDR3 DNA, as far as it was read: TGTGCCAGCGGACAGAACTATGCTGAGCAGTTC.

Regarding this clone: A far bigger clonotype differs at one base, so this is likely a read error. Gene labels here are mouse ones. The read finishes 1 residue shy of the CDR3 end, and the germline J gene is used to complete it. Other DNA sequences in this sample translate to the same CDR3. The V gene is TRBV29, the J gene TRBJ2-7; 10 nucleotides match TRBD1. The CDR3 sequence is 13 residues long. Germline trimming cut 6 bases from V and 7 bases from J; bases unmatched to any gene: 6. CDR1 is MSHET and CDR2 is SYDVDS in the germline V gene. CDR3 bases read: TGTGCTAGCAGCTCAGGGACAGGGGACGAACAGTAC. Translation gives CASSSGTGDEQY. The full CDR3 sequence reads CASSSGTGDEQYF.